This T cell receptor (beta chain) was recovered during a study of blood T cell repertoires in COVID-19. At the level of the study: T cells, B-cell-depleted T cells, or PBMCs provided the cDNA or gDNA that served as material.

Sequenced by immunoSEQ multiplex PCR; TCRdb stores in-frame clones only, minus some. Here the sample spans about 160,000 clones, approximately 82% being singletons. Sequenced: peripheral blood. This sequence originates from a woman older than 75 with acute or convalescent COVID-19.

The CDR3 sequence is CASSISGRLGNEQFF. CDR3 sequence (DNA): TGTGCCAGTAGTATCAGCGGGAGGTTGGGGAATGAGCAGTTCTTC. The V gene is TRBV19, the J gene TRBJ2-1; 9 bases are a match to TRBD2. With V trimmed by 3 bases and J by 7 bases, 7 bases remained unmatched. The CDR3 covers 15 residues. Germline V gene data show CDR1 as LNHDA and CDR2 as SQIVND (reference sequence).